This T cell receptor beta chain was sequenced in a study of technical replicates of blood from several donors. Generated by immunoSEQ multiplex PCR, the TCRdb table keeps only in-frame clones and is missing some. The sample contains 82,000 or so clones, 96% of which appear only once. Germline V gives CDR1 SGHTA, CDR2 FQGNSA. V was clipped by 2 bases and J by 2 bases, with 7 bases between them. This CDR3 has 14 amino acids. The sample consisted of T cells isolated from PBMCs. The receptor's source is a human donor in good health. The rearrangement uses TRBV7-2 and TRBJ1-3; the D is unclear. As DNA, the CDR3 is TGTGCCAGCAGCTTAACACCACCTGGAAACACCATATATTTT. Its translation: CASSLTPPGNTIYF.